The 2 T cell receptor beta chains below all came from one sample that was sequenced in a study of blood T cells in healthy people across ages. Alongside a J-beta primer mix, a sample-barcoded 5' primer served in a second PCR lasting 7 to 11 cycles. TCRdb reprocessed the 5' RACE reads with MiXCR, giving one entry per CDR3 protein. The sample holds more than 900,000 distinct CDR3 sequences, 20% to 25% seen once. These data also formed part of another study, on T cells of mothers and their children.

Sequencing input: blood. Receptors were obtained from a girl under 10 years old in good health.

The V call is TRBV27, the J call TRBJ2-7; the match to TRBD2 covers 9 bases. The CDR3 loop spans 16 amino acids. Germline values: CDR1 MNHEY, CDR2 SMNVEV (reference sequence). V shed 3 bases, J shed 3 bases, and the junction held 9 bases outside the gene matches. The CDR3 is CASSLSWAGGNYEQYF. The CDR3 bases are TGTGCCAGCAGTTTGAGTTGGGCGGGGGGGAACTACGAGCAGTACTTC.

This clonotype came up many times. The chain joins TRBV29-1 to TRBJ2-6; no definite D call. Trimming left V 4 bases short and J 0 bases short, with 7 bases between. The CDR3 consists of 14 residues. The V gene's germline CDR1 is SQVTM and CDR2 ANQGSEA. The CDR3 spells CSVGPVSGANVLTF. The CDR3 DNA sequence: TGCAGCGTTGGACCAGTCTCTGGGGCCAACGTCCTGACTTTC.